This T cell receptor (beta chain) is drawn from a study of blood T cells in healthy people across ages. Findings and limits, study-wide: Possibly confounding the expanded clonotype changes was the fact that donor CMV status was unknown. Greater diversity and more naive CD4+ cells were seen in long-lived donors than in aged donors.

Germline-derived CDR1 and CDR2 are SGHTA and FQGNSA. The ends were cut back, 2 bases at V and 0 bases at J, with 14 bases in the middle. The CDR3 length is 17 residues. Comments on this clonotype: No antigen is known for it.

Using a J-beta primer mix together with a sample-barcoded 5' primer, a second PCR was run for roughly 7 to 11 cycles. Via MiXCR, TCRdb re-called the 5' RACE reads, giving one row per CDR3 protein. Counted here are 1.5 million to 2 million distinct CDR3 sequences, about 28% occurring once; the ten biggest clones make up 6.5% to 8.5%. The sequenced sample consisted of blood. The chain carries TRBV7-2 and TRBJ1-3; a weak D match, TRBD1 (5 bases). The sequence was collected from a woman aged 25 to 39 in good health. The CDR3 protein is CASSLRQPWSSGNTIYF. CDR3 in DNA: TGTGCCAGCAGCTTAAGACAGCCGTGGAGCTCTGGAAACACCATATATTTT.